This T cell receptor beta chain comes out of a study of cytomegalovirus exposure and HLA in healthy donors. PCR amplification relied on 60 Vbeta primers (plus 13 Jbeta primers). Here immunoSEQ multiplex PCR was the method, and the copy in TCRdb shows in-frame clones only, minus some. In all, the sample yields approximately 37,000 clones. Germline V gives CDR1 SQVTM, CDR2 ANQGSEA. This CDR3 is built from 15 residues. V dropped 0 bases and J dropped 3 bases, with 13 bases sitting between them. The chain carries TRBV29-1 and TRBJ2-3; a possible D gene is TRBD1 (6 bases). This TCR was recovered from a man aged 40-49 years in good health and CMV-seropositive. The sample consisted of PBMCs. Here the CDR3 DNA reads TGCAGCGTTGAAGATTCGCGGACAGAAACAGATACGCAGTATTTT. Translating it yields CSVEDSRTETDTQYF.